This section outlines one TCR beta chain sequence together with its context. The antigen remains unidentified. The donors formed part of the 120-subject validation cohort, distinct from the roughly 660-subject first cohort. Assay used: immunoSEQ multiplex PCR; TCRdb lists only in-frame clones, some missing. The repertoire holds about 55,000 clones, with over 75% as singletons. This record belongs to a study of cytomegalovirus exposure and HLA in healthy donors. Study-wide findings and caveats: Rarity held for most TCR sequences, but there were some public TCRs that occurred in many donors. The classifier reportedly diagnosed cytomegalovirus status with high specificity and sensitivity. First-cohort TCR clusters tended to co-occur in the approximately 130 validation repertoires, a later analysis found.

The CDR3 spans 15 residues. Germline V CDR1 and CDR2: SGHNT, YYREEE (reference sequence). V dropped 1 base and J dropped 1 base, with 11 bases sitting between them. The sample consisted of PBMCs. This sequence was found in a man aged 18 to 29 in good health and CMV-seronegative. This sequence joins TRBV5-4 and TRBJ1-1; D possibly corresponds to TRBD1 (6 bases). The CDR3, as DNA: TGTGCCAGCAGCTTGTTGGGGGCGGGGAACACTGAAGCTTTCTTT. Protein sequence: CASSLLGAGNTEAFF. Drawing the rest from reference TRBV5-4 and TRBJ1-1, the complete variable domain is ETGVTQSPTHLIKTRGQQVTLRCSSQSGHNTVSWYQQALGQGPQFIFQYYREEENGRGNFPPRFSGLQFPNYSSELNVNALELDDSALYLCASSLLGAGNTEAFFGQGTRLTVV.